Listed here is a single T cell receptor (beta chain). The target antigen is unknown. TCRdb keeps only in-frame clones here, not all; method: immunoSEQ multiplex PCR. Altogether some 1 million clones are present, roughly 80% being singletons, with the ten largest covering 1.4%. This sample was taken from a study of shared clonotypes between healthy human individuals. General study results and limits: The sharing of 5% to 6.5% of naive CD4 clonotypes was seen across several donors. Generation probabilities were higher for clonotypes shared across all four sorted-subset donors than for unshared ones.

The CDR3 covers 13 residues. Germline V CDR1 and CDR2: SNHLY, FYNNEI. V lost 4 bases and J 2 bases, leaving 3 bases between the germline ends. The chain combines TRBV2 with TRBJ2-6; D not certain. The origin of this receptor is a young man in good health. Material for sequencing was memory CD4+ T cells sorted from blood. Regarding subset: CD45RA-negative fraction. The CDR3 spells CASSATGANVLTF. The CDR3 DNA sequence: TGTGCCAGCAGTGCCACTGGGGCCAACGTCCTGACTTTC.